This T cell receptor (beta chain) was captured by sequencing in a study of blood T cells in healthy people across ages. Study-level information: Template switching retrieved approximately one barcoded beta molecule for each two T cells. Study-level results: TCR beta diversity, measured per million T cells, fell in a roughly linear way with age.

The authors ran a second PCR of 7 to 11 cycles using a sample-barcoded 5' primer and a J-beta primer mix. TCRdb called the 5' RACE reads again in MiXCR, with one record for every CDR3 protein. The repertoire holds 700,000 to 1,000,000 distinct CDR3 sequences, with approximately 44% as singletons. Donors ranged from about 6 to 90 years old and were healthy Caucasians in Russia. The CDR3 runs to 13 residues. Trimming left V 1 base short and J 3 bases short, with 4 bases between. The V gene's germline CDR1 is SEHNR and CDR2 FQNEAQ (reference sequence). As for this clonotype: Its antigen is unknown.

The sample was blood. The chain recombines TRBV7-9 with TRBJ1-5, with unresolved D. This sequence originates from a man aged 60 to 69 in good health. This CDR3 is CASSLGTNQPQHF. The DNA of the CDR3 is TGTGCCAGCAGCTTAGGGACCAATCAGCCCCAGCATTTT. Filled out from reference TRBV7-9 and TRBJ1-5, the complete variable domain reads DTGVSQNPRHKITKRGQNVTFRCDPISEHNRLYWYRQTLGQGPEFLTYFQNEAQLEKSRLLSDRFSAERPKGSFSTLEIQRTEQGDSAMYLCASSLGTNQPQHFGDGTRLSIL.